These 2 T cell receptor beta chains originate from one sample sequenced in a study of identical twins. TCRdb used MiXCR to reprocess the 5' RACE reads, holding one entry per CDR3 protein. The table has hundreds of thousands of distinct CDR3 sequences, 21% seen once. This same sample was also taken into another study, of T cells expressing NK-cell markers.

Sequenced material: PBMCs. These receptors came from a woman aged 18-29 years in good health.

In this sample, this clonotype turned up a few times. V usage is TRBV15 and J usage is TRBJ2-5; a weak D match, TRBD2 (6 bases). V lost 0 bases, J lost 4 bases, and 9 bases lay in between. Germline CDR1 LNHNV, CDR2 YYDKDF (reference sequence). The CDR3 length is 14 residues. The CDR3 DNA follows: TGTGCCACCAGCAGAGAGGCGCGGGGAGAGACCCAGTACTTC. Translated: CATSREARGETQYF.

The chain has TRBV6-2 or TRBV6-3 and TRBJ2-7; the D is unclear. V was trimmed by 5 bases and J by 5 bases, leaving 10 bases between them. CDR3 length: 12 residues. Germline CDR1 and CDR2: MNHEY and SVGEGT. The CDR3 reads CASSQGPNEQYF. CDR3 bases: TGTGCCAGCAGTCAAGGACCAAACGAGCAGTACTTC.